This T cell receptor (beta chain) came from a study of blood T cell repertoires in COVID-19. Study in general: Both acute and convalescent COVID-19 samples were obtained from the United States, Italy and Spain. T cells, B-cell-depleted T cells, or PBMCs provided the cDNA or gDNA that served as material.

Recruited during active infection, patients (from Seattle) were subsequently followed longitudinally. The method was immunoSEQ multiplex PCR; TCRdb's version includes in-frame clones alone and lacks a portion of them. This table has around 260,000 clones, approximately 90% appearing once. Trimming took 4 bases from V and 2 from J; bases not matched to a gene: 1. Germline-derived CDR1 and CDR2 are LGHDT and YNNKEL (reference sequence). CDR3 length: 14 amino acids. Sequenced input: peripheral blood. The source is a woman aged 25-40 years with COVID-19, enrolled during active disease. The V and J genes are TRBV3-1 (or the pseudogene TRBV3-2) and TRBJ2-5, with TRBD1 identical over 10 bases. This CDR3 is CASSRDRGQETQYF. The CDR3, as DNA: TGTGCCAGCAGCCGGGACAGGGGACAAGAGACCCAGTACTTC.